This T cell receptor (beta chain) was obtained from a study of blood T cell repertoires in COVID-19. Study as a whole: COVID-19 samples collected from the United States, Italy and Spain covered acute and convalescent phases. The analysed material was cDNA or gDNA that came from T cells, B-cell-depleted T cells, or PBMCs.

Germline V gives CDR1 LGHDT, CDR2 YNNKEL (reference sequence). After removal of 1 base from V and 12 bases from J, the junction contained 5 bases not matched to a gene. The CDR3 sequence is 13 residues long. In the original analysis: How many nucleated cells were present was estimated from reference gene primer amplification. Assay used: immunoSEQ multiplex PCR; TCRdb lists only in-frame clones, some missing. That table is the source of V, J and clone size, and D and trimming were worked out from the DNA. The sample yields some 110,000 clones, approximately 86% seen once. This TCR was recovered from a man in his forties with acute or convalescent COVID-19. Material: peripheral blood. The chain has TRBV3-1 (or the pseudogene TRBV3-2) and TRBJ2-1; 8 nucleotides align to TRBD2. The CDR3 sequence: CASSQGASGPQFF. DNA for the CDR3: TGTGCCAGCAGCCAAGGCGCTAGCGGGCCGCAGTTCTTC.